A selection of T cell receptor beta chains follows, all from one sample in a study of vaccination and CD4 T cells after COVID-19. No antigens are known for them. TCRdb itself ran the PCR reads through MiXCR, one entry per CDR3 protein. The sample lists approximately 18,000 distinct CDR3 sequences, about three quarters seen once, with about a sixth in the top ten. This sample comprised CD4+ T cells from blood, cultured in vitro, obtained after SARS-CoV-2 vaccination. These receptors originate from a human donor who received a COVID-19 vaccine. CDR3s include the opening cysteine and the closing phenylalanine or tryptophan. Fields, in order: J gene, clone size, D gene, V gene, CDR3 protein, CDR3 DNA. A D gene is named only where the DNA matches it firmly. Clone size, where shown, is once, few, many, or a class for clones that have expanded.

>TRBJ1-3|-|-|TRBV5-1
CASSLDPGATGNTIYF
TGCGCCAGCAGCTTGGATCCAGGGGCCACTGGAAACACCATATATTTT
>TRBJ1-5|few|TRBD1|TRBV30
CAWRRQGGQPQHF
TGTGCCTGGAGACGACAGGGCGGTCAGCCCCAGCATTTT
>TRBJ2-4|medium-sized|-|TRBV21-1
CARQGGQDLAKNIQYF
TGTGCTAGACAGGGGGGACAGGATTTAGCCAAAAACATTCAGTACTTC
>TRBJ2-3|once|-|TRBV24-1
CATSDLKRDRTDTQYF
TGTGCCACCAGTGATTTGAAACGGGACCGCACAGATACGCAGTATTTT
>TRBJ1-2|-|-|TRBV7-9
CASSLRGPFDSNYGYTF
TGTGCCAGCAGCTTACGGGGACCCTTCGACAGTAACTATGGCTACACCTTC
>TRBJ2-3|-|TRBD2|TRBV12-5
CASGLIIGLAGGITDTQYF
TGTGCTAGTGGTTTGATAATAGGACTAGCGGGGGGGATCACAGATACGCAGTATTTT
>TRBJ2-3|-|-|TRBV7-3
CASSGEADTQYF
TGTGCCAGCAGCGGGGAAGCAGATACGCAGTATTTT
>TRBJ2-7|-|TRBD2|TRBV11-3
CASSLSKRGAYEQYF
TGTGCCAGCAGCCTCTCGAAGCGGGGGGCATACGAGCAGTACTTC
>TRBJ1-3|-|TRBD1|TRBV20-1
CSASSGQRGNTIYF
TGCAGTGCTAGTTCGGGACAGAGAGGAAACACCATATATTTT
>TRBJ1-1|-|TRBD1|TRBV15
CATSRDAVDRDSDTEAFF
TGTGCCACCAGCAGGGACGCCGTAGACAGGGATTCGGACACTGAAGCTTTCTTT
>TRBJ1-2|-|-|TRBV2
CASRQSVDRGYTF
TGTGCCAGCAGGCAGTCAGTAGATCGGGGCTACACCTTC
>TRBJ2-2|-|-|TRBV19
CASKMVGGGVETGELFF
TGTGCCAGTAAAATGGTGGGAGGGGGCGTAGAAACCGGGGAGCTGTTTTTT
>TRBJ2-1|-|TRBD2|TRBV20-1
CSATSGRGANEQFF
TGCAGTGCTACTAGCGGTCGCGGCGCTAATGAGCAGTTCTTC
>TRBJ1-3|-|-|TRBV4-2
CASSQDNGFSGNTIYF
TGTGCCAGCAGCCAAGATAACGGATTCTCTGGAAACACCATATATTTT
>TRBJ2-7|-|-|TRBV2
CASSETGYEQYF
TGTGCCAGCAGTGAAACGGGATACGAGCAGTACTTC
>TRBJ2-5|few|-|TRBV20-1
CSARPRQETQYF
TGCAGTGCTAGGCCCCGCCAAGAGACCCAGTACTTC
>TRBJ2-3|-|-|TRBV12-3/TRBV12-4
CASVRSGGSTDTQYF
TGTGCCAGCGTCCGTTCGGGGGGCAGCACAGATACGCAGTATTTT
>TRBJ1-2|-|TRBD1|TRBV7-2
CASSLAGQGAYYGYTF
TGTGCCAGCAGCTTAGCGGGCCAGGGGGCCTACTATGGCTACACCTTC
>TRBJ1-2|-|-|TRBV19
CASKQDGYIYGYTF
TGTGCCAGTAAGCAAGACGGATACATCTATGGCTACACCTTC
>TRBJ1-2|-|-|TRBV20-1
CSARGARAAYGYTF
TGCAGTGCTAGAGGCGCCCGGGCCGCCTATGGCTACACCTTC
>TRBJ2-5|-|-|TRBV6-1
CASSEIPGAYQETQYF
TGTGCCAGCAGTGAGATCCCAGGGGCGTACCAAGAGACCCAGTACTTC
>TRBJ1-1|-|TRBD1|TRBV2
CASSEGGTGGSYTEAFF
TGTGCCAGCAGTGAAGGGGGGACAGGGGGGAGTTACACTGAAGCTTTCTTT
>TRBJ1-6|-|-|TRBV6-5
CASSYEAGDNSPLHF
TGTGCCAGCAGTTACGAGGCAGGGGATAATTCACCCCTCCACTTT
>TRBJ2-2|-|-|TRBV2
CASSERGSSSGELFF
TGTGCCAGCAGTGAGAGAGGGAGTTCGTCCGGGGAGCTGTTTTTT
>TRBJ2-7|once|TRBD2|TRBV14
CASSPRLAVYEQYF
TGTGCCAGCAGCCCCCGGCTAGCGGTGTACGAGCAGTACTTC
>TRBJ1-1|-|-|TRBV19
CASSMGRDTEAFF
TGTGCCAGTAGTATGGGGAGGGACACTGAAGCTTTCTTT
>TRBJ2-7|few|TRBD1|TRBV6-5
CASSSGFTGARSYEQYF
TGTGCCAGCAGTTCGGGGTTTACAGGGGCTCGGTCCTACGAGCAGTACTTC
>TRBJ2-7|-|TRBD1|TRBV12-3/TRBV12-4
CASRRGQGSYEQYF
TGTGCCAGCAGGAGGGGACAGGGGTCCTACGAGCAGTACTTC
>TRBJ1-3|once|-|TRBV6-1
CASGAGVGNTIYF
TGTGCCAGCGGGGCAGGGGTCGGAAACACCATATATTTT
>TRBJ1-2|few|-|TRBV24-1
CATSDNRMDGYTF
TGTGCCACCAGTGATAACCGGATGGATGGCTACACCTTC
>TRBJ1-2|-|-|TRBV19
CASSIEVNYGYTF
TGTGCCAGTAGTATAGAGGTTAACTATGGCTACACCTTC
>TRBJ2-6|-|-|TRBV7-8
CASSLQYSGANVLTF
TGTGCCAGCAGCTTACAGTACTCTGGGGCCAACGTCCTGACTTTC
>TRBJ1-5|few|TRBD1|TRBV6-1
CASSLNRGEPQHF
TGTGCCAGCAGTCTTAACAGGGGAGAGCCCCAGCATTTT
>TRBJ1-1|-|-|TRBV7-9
CASSLANGGFMNTEAFF
TGTGCCAGCAGCTTAGCTAATGGCGGGTTCATGAACACTGAAGCTTTCTTT
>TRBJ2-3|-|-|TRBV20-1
CSASGLRYTDTQYF
TGCAGTGCTTCGGGATTGCGCTACACAGATACGCAGTATTTT
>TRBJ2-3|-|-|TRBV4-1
CASSQDHYARSDTQYF
TGCGCCAGCAGCCAAGATCACTATGCCCGATCAGATACGCAGTATTTT
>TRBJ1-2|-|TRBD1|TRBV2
CASRAAGGLGYTF
TGTGCCAGCAGAGCGGCAGGGGGGCTTGGCTACACCTTC
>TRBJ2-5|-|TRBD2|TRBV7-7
CASSLGGGAVGETQYF
TGTGCCAGCAGCTTAGGCGGGGGGGCAGTTGGAGAGACCCAGTACTTC
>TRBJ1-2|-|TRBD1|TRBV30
CAWTRDRLTYGYTF
TGTGCCTGGACTCGGGACAGGCTGACTTATGGCTACACCTTC
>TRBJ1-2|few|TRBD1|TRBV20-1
CSAIGTGDYGYTF
TGCAGTGCTATTGGGACAGGAGACTATGGCTACACCTTC
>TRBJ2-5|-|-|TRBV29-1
CSVEVGGAQETQYF
TGCAGCGTTGAAGTAGGCGGGGCTCAAGAGACCCAGTACTTC
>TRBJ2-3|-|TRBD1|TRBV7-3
CASSYRGTDTQYF
TGTGCCAGCAGTTACAGGGGTACAGATACGCAGTATTTT
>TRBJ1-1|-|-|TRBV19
CASSQVSGTEAFF
TGTGCCAGTAGCCAGGTGAGCGGCACTGAAGCTTTCTTT
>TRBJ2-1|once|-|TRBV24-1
CATRTIGRQMVPSSYNEQFF
TGTGCCACCAGGACAATCGGGCGACAGATGGTTCCCAGCTCCTACAATGAGCAGTTCTTC
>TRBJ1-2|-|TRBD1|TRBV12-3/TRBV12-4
CASSFSSTGRYGYTF
TGTGCCAGCAGTTTTTCGTCGACAGGGCGGTATGGCTACACCTTC
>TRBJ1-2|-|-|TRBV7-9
CASSTDSNGYTF
TGTGCCAGCAGCACTGACAGTAATGGCTACACCTTC
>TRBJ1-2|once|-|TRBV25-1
CASSDRASYGYTF
TGTGCCAGCAGTGACCGGGCCTCCTATGGCTACACCTTC
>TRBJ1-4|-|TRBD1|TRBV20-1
CSAGKTGQGGKLFF
TGCAGTGCTGGAAAAACGGGACAGGGTGGAAAACTGTTTTTT
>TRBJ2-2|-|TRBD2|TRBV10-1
CASSSGGLNTGELFF
TGCGCCAGTAGTAGCGGGGGCCTAAACACCGGGGAGCTGTTTTTT
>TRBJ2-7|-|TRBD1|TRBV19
CASSRRDRYYEQYF
TGTGCCAGTAGTCGTCGGGACAGATACTACGAGCAGTACTTC
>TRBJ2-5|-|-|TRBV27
CASSLNTGDWNQETQYF
TGTGCCAGCAGTCTAAATACAGGAGACTGGAACCAAGAGACCCAGTACTTC
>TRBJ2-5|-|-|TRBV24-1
CATSAWGTEQETQYF
TGTGCCACCAGTGCCTGGGGTACCGAGCAAGAGACCCAGTACTTC
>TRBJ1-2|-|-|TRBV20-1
CSASYLGIDTDGYTF
TGCAGTGCTAGTTATCTGGGGATCGATACGGATGGCTACACCTTC
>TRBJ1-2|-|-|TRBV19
CASSIPAENYGYTF
TGTGCCAGTAGTATTCCGGCCGAGAACTATGGCTACACCTTC
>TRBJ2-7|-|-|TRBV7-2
CASRGRSYEQYF
TGTGCCAGCAGAGGTCGCTCCTACGAGCAGTACTTC
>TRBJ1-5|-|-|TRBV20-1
CSASWGRGSNQPQHF
TGCAGTGCTAGTTGGGGCAGGGGCAGCAATCAGCCCCAGCATTTT
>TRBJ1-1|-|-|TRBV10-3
CAISESTSGANTEAFF
TGTGCCATCAGTGAGTCGACTTCAGGGGCGAACACTGAAGCTTTCTTT
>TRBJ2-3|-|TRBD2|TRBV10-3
CAISESALAGGYTQYF
TGTGCCATCAGTGAGTCGGCCCTAGCGGGGGGCTACACGCAGTATTTT
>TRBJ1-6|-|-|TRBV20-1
CSASGGRDSPLHF
TGCAGTGCTAGCGGTGGAAGGGATTCACCCCTCCACTTT